This T cell receptor (beta chain) was profiled in a study of blood T cell repertoires in COVID-19. As for the study in general: Acute-phase and convalescent COVID-19 samples originated in the United States, Italy and Spain. Sources were T cells, B-cell-depleted T cells, or PBMCs; the material itself was cDNA or gDNA.

Repertoires were generated with immunoSEQ multiplex PCR, while TCRdb's copy carries only in-frame clones and drops some. Of 270,000 or so clones listed, approximately 77% are singletons. There are 16 residues in the CDR3. The V segment lost 1 base and the J segment 2 bases; nucleotides outside the gene matches: 7. Germline assignment: CDR1 LNHDA and CDR2 SQIVND (reference sequence). The receptor comes from a woman aged 18-29 years with acute or convalescent COVID-19. The chain employs TRBV19 and TRBJ1-1; TRBD1 matches at 7 bases. Sequencing used peripheral blood. CDR3: CASSIGWAGGNTEAFF. In nucleotides, the CDR3 is TGTGCCAGTAGTATAGGGTGGGCAGGGGGAAACACTGAAGCTTTCTTT. Together with reference TRBV19 and TRBJ1-1, the CDR3 gives the full variable domain: DGGITQSPKYLFRKEGQNVTLSCEQNLNHDAMYWYRQDPGQGLRLIYYSQIVNDFQKGDIAEGYSVSREKKESFPLTVTSAQKNPTAFYLCASSIGWAGGNTEAFFGQGTRLTVV.